This T cell receptor beta chain was recorded in a study of blood T cell repertoires in COVID-19 (dated by TCRdb to 2020 to 2021). Regarding the complete study: Samples covering the acute and convalescent phases of COVID-19 were provided by collaborators in the United States, Italy and Spain. The prospective study material was composed of cDNA or gDNA derived from T cells, B-cell-depleted T cells, or PBMCs. Subjects who had been exposed to COVID-19, were actively infected with it, or had recovered from it provided the deeply sampled blood TCRbeta repertoires that made up the dataset. The repertoires were released in a freely available public database intended as a resource for research on the immune response to SARS-CoV-2. The samples were drawn from two sources: the first 160 participants of the ongoing ImmuneRACE study, and 950 to 1,500 subjects contributed by 6 global collaborators. Sample metadata almost always included a de-identified subject ID, COVID-19 status, age in years and sex. Where available, HLA class I and class II types were obtained from metadata supplied by the sample provider rather than from assay-based typing.

Worth noting for this clone: Its target antigen remains unknown. No clone much larger than this one lies a single base away; base qualities are absent.

TCRbeta CDR3 regions were amplified from genomic DNA using the immunoSEQ Assay, a bias-controlled multiplex PCR. The study's own analysis went as follows. Within the assay, amplification of reference gene primers was used to estimate how many nucleated cells each sample contained. To quantify the absolute abundance of each unique TCRbeta CDR3 rearrangement, sequence reads were collapsed and filtered. For each sample, productive Simpson clonality was calculated as the square root of Simpson's diversity index across productive rearrangements. TCRdb mirrors the immuneACCESS table, restricted to in-frame sequences. Some clones are absent from its copies; in checked studies, under half trace to an unresolved V gene, and the reason for the others is unknown. D and trimming come from the DNA, and the V and J calls and clone size come from that table. Within this sample are 200,000 to 250,000 clones, with over 60% of them counted one time only. Jointly, the top ten make up approximately 7.2% of the sample.

From the germline V gene, CDR1 is SNHLY and CDR2 is FYNNEI. Its CDR3 holds 14 amino acids, cysteine through phenylalanine. The sequence is cut down to CDR3 DNA, 42 bases in frame from base 1. V trim: 3 bases; J trim: 5 bases; unmatched bases: 5. Study-wide conclusions, independent of this receptor: The quantity of clinical and demographic metadata differed by source and by participant and was supplied without curation.

Collaborating institutions collected whole blood in K2EDTA tubes following their own protocols. For TCRbeta analysis, collaborators shipped samples in one of three forms: frozen whole blood, isolated PBMCs, or DNA extracted from either of those sample types. The V and J genes are TRBV2 and TRBJ2-5, and TRBD2 aligns with 8 junction nucleotides. The receptor comes from a woman between 65 and 79 years old with acute or convalescent COVID-19. Sequencing input: peripheral blood. The nucleotide sequence is TGTGCCAGCAGTGAGGGGACTAGGGGGGAGACCCAGTACTTC. This translates into CASSEGTRGETQYF.